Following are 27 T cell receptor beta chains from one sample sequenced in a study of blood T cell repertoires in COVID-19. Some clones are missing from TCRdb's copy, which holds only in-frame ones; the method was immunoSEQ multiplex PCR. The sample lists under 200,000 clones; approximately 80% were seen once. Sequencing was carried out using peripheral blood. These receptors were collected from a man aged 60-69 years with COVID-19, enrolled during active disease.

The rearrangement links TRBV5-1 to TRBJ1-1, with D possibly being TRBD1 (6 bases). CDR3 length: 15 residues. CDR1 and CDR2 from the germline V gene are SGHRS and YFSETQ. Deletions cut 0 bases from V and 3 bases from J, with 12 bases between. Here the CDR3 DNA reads TGCGCCAGCAGCTTGGGGGGGCGCGTGGACACTGAAGCTTTCTTT. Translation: CASSLGGRVDTEAFF.

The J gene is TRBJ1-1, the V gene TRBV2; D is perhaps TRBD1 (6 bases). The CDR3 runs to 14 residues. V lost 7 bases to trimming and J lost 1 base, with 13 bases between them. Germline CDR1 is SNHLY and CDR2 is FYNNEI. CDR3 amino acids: CASTWQGRNTEAFF. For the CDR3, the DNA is TGTGCCAGCACCTGGCAGGGGCGGAACACTGAAGCTTTCTTT.

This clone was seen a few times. CDR3 residues: CASSLRGPQPQHF. In DNA form, the CDR3 reads TGTGCCAGCAGTTTGAGGGGGCCTCAGCCCCAGCATTTT. The V gene is TRBV28, the J gene TRBJ1-5; 7 nucleotides line up with TRBD1. Germline loops: CDR1 MDHEN, CDR2 SYDVKM. The trim removed 3 bases at V and 6 bases at J, leaving 2 bases unmatched. There are 13 residues in the CDR3.

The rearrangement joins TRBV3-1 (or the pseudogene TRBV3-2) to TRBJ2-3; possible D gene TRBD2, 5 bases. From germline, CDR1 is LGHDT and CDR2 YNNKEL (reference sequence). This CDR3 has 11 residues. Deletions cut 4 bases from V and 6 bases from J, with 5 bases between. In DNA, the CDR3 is TGTGCCAGCAGCCGCGGGGATACGCAGTATTTT. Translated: CASSRGDTQYF.

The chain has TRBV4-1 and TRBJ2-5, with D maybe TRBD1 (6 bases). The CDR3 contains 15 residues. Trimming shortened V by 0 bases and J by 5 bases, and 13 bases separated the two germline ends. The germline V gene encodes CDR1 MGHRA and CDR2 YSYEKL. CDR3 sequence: CASSQEWGRVETQYF. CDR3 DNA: TGCGCCAGCAGCCAAGAGTGGGGGCGCGTGGAGACCCAGTACTTC.

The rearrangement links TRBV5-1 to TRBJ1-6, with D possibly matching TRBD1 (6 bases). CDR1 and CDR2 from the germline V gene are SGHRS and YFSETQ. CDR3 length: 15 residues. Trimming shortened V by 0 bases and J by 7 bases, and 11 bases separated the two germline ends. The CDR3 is CASSLDGQGNSPLHF. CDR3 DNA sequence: TGCGCCAGCAGCTTGGATGGGCAGGGGAATTCACCCCTCCACTTT.

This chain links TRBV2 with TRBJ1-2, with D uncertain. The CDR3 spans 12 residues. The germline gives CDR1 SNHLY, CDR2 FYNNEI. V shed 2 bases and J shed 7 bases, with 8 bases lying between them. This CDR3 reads CASSESRFGYTF. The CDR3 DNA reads TGTGCCAGCAGTGAAAGCAGGTTTGGCTACACCTTC.

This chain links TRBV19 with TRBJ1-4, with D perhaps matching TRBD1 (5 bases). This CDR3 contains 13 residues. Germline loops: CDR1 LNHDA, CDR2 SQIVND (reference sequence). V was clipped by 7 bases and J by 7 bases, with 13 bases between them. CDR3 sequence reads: CASKRGGFEKLFF. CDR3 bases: TGTGCCAGTAAAAGGGGAGGATTTGAAAAACTGTTTTTT.

The CDR3 nucleotides read TGTGCCAGTAGTACCTCCGGTGGAAACACCATATATTTT. Its translation is CASSTSGGNTIYF. The V call is TRBV19, the J call TRBJ1-3; D is unresolved. Germline assignment: CDR1 LNHDA and CDR2 SQIVND (reference sequence). The V and J ends lost 4 bases and 3 bases respectively, with 7 bases between them. This CDR3 has 13 amino acids.

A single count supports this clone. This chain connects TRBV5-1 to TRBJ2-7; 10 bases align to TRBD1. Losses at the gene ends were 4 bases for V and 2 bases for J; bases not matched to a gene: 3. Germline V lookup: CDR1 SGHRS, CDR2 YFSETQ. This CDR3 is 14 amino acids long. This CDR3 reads CASSRTGGTYEQYF. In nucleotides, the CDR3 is TGCGCCAGCAGCCGGACAGGGGGTACCTACGAGCAGTACTTC.

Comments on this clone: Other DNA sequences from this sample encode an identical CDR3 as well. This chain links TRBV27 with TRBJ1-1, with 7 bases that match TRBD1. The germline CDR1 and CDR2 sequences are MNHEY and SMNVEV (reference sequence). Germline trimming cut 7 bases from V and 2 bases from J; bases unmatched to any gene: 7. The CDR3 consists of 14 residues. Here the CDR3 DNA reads TGTGCCAGCAACCGACAGGGACCAAACACTGAAGCTTTCTTT. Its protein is CASNRQGPNTEAFF.

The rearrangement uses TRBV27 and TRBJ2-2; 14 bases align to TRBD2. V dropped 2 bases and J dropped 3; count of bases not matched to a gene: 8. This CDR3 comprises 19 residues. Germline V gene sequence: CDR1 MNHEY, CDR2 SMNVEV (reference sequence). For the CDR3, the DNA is TGTGCCAGCAGTTTACACCGACTAGCGGGAGGGCCAGACACCGGGGAGCTGTTTTTT. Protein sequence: CASSLHRLAGGPDTGELFF.

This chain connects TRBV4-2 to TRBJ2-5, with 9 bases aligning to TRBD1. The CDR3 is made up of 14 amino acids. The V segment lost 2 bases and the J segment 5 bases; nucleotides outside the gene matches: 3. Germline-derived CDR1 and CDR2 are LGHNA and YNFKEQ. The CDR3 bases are TGTGCCAGCAGCCAAACAGGGGGCGGGGAGACCCAGTACTTC. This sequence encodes CASSQTGGGETQYF.

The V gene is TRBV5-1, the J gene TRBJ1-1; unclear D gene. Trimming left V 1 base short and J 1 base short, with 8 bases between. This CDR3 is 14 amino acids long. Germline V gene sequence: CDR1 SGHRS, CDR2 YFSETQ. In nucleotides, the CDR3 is TGCGCCAGCAGCTTGAGTACGGGGAACACTGAAGCTTTCTTT. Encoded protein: CASSLSTGNTEAFF.

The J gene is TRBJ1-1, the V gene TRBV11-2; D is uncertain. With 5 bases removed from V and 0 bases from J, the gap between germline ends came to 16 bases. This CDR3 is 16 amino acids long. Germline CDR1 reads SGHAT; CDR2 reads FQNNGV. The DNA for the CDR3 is TGTGCCAGCAGCAACTACCCGCGGGGTATGAACACTGAAGCTTTCTTT. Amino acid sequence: CASSNYPRGMNTEAFF.

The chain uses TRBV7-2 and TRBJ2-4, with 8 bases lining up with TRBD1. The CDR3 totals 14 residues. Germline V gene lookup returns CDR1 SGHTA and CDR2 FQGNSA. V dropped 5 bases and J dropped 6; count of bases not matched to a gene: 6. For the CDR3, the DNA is TGTGCCAGCAGCCAGGGGGCGGGCGGAAACATTCAGTACTTC. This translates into CASSQGAGGNIQYF.

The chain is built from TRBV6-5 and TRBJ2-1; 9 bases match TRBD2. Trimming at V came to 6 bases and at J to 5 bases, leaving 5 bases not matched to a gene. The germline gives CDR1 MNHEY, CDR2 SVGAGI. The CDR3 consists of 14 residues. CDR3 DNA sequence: TGTGCCAGCAGGCGACTAGCGGACAACAATGAGCAGTTCTTC. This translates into CASRRLADNNEQFF.

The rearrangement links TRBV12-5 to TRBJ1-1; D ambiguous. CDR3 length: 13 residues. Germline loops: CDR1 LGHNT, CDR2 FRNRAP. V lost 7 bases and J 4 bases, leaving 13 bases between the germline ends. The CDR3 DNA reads TGTGCTAGTGCCTTGACCGGAGGCACTGAAGCTTTCTTT. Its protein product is CASALTGGTEAFF. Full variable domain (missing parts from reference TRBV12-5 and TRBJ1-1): DARVTQTPRHKVTEMGQEVTMRCQPILGHNTVFWYRQTMMQGLELLAYFRNRAPLDDSGMPKDRFSAEMPDATLATLKIQPSEPRDSAVYFCASALTGGTEAFFGQGTRLTVV.

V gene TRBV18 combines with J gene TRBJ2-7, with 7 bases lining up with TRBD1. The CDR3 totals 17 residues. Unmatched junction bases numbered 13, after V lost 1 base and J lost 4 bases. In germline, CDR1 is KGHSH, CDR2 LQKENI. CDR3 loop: CASSPRTREGAPYEQYF. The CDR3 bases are TGTGCCAGCTCACCACGCACCCGAGAGGGGGCGCCGTACGAGCAGTACTTC.

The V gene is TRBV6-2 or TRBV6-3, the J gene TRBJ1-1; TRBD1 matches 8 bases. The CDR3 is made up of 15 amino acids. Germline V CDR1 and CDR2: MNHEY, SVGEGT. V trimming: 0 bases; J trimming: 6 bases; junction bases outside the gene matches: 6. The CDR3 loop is CASSYSPGGYPEAFF. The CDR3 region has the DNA TGTGCCAGCAGTTACTCCCCAGGGGGCTATCCTGAAGCTTTCTTT.

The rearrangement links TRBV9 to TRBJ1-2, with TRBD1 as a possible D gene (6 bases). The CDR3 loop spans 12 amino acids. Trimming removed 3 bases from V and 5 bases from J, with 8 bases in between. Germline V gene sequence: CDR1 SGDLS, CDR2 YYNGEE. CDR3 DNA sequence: TGTGCCAGCAGCGAACAGGGTTATGGCTACACCTTC. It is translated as CASSEQGYGYTF.

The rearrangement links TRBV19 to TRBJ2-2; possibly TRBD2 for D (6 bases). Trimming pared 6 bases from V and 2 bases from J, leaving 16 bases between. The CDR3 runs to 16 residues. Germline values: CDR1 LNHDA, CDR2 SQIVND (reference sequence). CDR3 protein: CASRIWRGKNTGELFF. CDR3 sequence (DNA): TGTGCCAGTAGAATTTGGCGCGGGAAAAACACCGGGGAGCTGTTTTTT.

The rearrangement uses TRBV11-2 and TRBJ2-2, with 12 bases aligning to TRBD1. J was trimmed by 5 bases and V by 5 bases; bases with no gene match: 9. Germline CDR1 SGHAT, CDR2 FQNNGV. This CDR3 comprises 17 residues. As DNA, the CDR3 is TGTGCCAGCAGCCCGGTGGGGACAGGGGGCCGAACCGGGGAGCTGTTTTTT. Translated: CASSPVGTGGRTGELFF.

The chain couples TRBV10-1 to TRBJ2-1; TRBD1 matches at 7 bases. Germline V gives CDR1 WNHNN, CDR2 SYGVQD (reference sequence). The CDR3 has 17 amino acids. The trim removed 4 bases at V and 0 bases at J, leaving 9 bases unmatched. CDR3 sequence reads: CASSGPSTGSSYNEQFF. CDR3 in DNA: TGCGCCAGCAGTGGTCCCTCGACAGGGAGCTCCTACAATGAGCAGTTCTTC.

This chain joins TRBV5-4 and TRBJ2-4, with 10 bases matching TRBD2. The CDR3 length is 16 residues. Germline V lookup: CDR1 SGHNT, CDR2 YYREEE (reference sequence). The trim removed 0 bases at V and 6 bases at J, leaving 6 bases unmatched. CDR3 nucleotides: TGTGCCAGCAGCTTGGGGGGAGCGGGAGGGAGAAACATTCAGTACTTC. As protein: CASSLGGAGGRNIQYF.

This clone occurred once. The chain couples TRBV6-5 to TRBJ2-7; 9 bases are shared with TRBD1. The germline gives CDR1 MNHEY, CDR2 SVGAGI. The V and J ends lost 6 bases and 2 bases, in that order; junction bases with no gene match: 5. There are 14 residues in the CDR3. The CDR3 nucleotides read TGTGCCAGCAGGCCCGGGACAGGGCCCTACGAGCAGTACTTC. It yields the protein CASRPGTGPYEQYF.

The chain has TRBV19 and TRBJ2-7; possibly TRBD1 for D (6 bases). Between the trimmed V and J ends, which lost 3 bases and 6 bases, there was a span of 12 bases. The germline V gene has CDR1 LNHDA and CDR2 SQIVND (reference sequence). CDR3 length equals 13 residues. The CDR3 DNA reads TGTGCCAGTAGTATTCAGGGGACGGGCGAGCAGTACTTC. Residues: CASSIQGTGEQYF.